This TCR beta chain was sequenced for a study of OX40 agonist ivuxolimab in advanced cancers. Study summary: A diagnosis of hepatocellular carcinoma, melanoma, renal cell or head and neck cancer was present in dose-escalation patients. Study-level results: Low levels of normalized T-cell clonal expansion also appeared in some nonresponders. Specificity for antigen went undetermined in the expanded peripheral T cells.

Patients with a history of autoimmune disease or on systemic immunosuppression were excluded. The CDR3 runs 17 residues. The trim removed 6 bases at V and 3 bases at J, leaving 10 bases unmatched. Germline V gives CDR1 MDHEN, CDR2 SYDVKM. Repertoires were generated with immunoSEQ multiplex PCR, while TCRdb's copy carries only in-frame clones and drops some. The data show 90,000 to 100,000 clones, with roughly 90% seen just once and around 2.6% held by the top ten. As regards this clone: Antigen specificity is unknown.

The receptor was derived from an adult with an advanced solid tumor such as melanoma, head and neck, liver or kidney cancer. Here the sequenced sample was CD4+ or CD8+ T cells sorted from blood, taken in a trial of the OX40 agonist ivuxolimab. V and J are TRBV28 and TRBJ2-2; 10 bases match TRBD2. The CDR3 spells CASSWTSGRGDTGELFF. In nucleotides, the CDR3 is TGTGCCAGCAGCTGGACTAGCGGTAGGGGCGACACCGGGGAGCTGTTTTTT.